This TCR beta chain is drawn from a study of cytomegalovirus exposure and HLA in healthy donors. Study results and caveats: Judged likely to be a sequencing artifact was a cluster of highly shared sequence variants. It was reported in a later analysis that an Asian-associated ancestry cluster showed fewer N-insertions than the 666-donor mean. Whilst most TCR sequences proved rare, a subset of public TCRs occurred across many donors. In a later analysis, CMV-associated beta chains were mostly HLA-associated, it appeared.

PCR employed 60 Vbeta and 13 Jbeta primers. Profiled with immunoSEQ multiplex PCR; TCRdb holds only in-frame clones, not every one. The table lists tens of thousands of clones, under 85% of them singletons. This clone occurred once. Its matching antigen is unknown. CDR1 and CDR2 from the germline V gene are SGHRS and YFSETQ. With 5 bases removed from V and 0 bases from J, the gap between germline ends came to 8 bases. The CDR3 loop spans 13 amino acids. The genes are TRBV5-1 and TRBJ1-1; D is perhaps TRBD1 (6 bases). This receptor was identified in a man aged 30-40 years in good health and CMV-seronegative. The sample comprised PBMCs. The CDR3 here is CASSRGMNTEAFF. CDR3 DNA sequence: TGCGCCAGCAGTAGGGGGATGAACACTGAAGCTTTCTTT.